This T cell receptor (beta chain) emerged from a study of control samples from healthy donors and cancer patients. Assay: immunoSEQ multiplex PCR; the TCRdb copy retains only in-frame clones and omits some. In the table there are about 63,000 clones, more than 75% of which are singletons. V lost 3 bases, J lost 6 bases, and 10 bases lay in between. Germline V gives CDR1 SQVTM, CDR2 ANQGSEA. The CDR3 contains 12 residues. The source is a woman aged 55-69 years with lung cancer. Sample: PBMCs. The chain links TRBV29-1 to TRBJ2-3, with a weak D call TRBD1 (6 bases). CDR3 protein: CSVEGAADTQYF. The CDR3 nucleotides are TGCAGCGTTGAGGGGGCGGCTGATACGCAGTATTTT.